This TCR beta chain emerged from a study of blood T cells in healthy people across ages. Across the whole study: There was about one barcoded beta molecule captured by template switching per two T cells.

Peripheral blood, 9.5 to 10 milliliters per donor, was collected. Germline lookup yields CDR1 PRHDT and CDR2 FYEKMQ (reference sequence). Losses at the gene ends were 5 bases for V and 7 bases for J; bases not matched to a gene: 14. The CDR3 totals 16 residues. This clonotype was observed a few times. The antigen remains unidentified. The study's findings and limits: The recorded TCR beta diversity per million T cells decreased in a roughly linear manner with age.

Then a second PCR, running about 6 to 12 cycles, was carried out with a sample-barcoded 5' primer and a J-beta primer mix. TCRdb re-derived calls from the 5' RACE reads in MiXCR, one entry per CDR3 protein. The table shows some 1.8 million distinct CDR3 sequences, with roughly two fifths occurring only once. Sequencing input: blood. The TCR comes from a human donor in good health. The genes are TRBV13 and TRBJ2-1; 7 bases align to TRBD1. The chain's CDR3 is CASSPFLRQGDNEQFF. The DNA of the CDR3 is TGTGCCAGCAGCCCCTTCCTTCGACAGGGTGATAATGAGCAGTTCTTC.